Shown below are 7 T cell receptor beta chains from a single sample sequenced in a study of CD8+ T cells in alopecia areata. Extracted RNA was reverse transcribed, and the resulting cDNA served as sequencing template. Profiling relied on immunoSEQ multiplex PCR, and the TCRdb table lists in-frame clones only, not all of them. This table has about 200,000 clones, around 60% appearing once. The treatment here: oral pan-JAK inhibitor, 5-10 mg twice daily. The input for sequencing was CD4+ T cells sorted from blood, taken at week 4, from a patient treated with tofacitinib. The source of these receptors is a human donor with alopecia areata.

This rearrangement joins TRBV29-1 to TRBJ1-6; D remains unclear. The length of the CDR3 is 13 residues. From germline, CDR1 is SQVTM and CDR2 ANQGSEA. V was clipped by 7 bases and J by 4 bases, with 11 bases between them. CDR3 nucleotides: TGCAGCGCCCGGACGGCTTATAATTCACCCCTCCACTTT. Its translation: CSARTAYNSPLHF.

The genes are TRBV2 and TRBJ1-2; 9 nucleotides align to TRBD1. The CDR3 contains 18 residues. V was pared by 3 bases and J by 1 base, with 12 bases of the junction left unmatched. From germline, CDR1 is SNHLY and CDR2 FYNNEI. The CDR3 DNA is TGTGCCAGCAGTGAGATCGCACAGGGGGCGAGGAATAACTATGGCTACACCTTC. Translating it yields CASSEIAQGARNNYGYTF.

CDR3 DNA sequence: TGTGCCAGCAGCTTAGTTAGCGGGGGGACGTATGAGCAGTTCTTC. This codes for CASSLVSGGTYEQFF. J is TRBJ2-1 and V is TRBV11-2; 10 bases match TRBD2. The CDR3 sequence is 15 residues long. The germline V gene encodes CDR1 SGHAT and CDR2 FQNNGV. V gave up 1 base and J gave up 8 bases; unmatched junction bases: 5.

This clone was counted between two and nine times. The chain's CDR3 is CASSLSRQGNTGELFF. The CDR3 region has the DNA TGCGCCAGCAGCTTGAGTAGACAGGGGAACACCGGGGAGCTGTTTTTT. The V call is TRBV5-1, the J call TRBJ2-2; 7 nucleotides agree with TRBD1. The junction had 4 bases not matched to a gene; V was cut back by 1 base and J by 1 base. Germline CDR1 is SGHRS and CDR2 is YFSETQ. The length of the CDR3 is 16 residues.

The chain couples TRBV29-1 to TRBJ1-3; 7 bases line up with TRBD1. The CDR3 has 16 residues. V lost 4 bases, J lost 2 bases, and 11 bases stayed unmatched. Germline loops: CDR1 SQVTM, CDR2 ANQGSEA. DNA of the CDR3: TGCAGCGTTGGGGTACTTGACAGGGCTGCTGGAAACACCATATATTTT. This translates into CSVGVLDRAAGNTIYF.

The DNA for the CDR3 is TGTGCCAGCACAAGGTGGGTGAACACTGAAGCTTTCTTT. It codes for CASTRWVNTEAFF. The chain recombines TRBV2 with TRBJ1-1; D ambiguous. CDR1 SNHLY and CDR2 FYNNEI come from the germline V gene. The CDR3 consists of 13 residues. Between the trimmed V and J ends, which lost 7 bases and 0 bases, there was a span of 9 bases.

J is TRBJ2-7 and V is TRBV29-1; 9 positions agree with TRBD1. In germline, CDR1 is SQVTM, CDR2 ANQGSEA. With V trimmed by 0 bases and J by 7 bases, 10 bases remained unmatched. The CDR3 loop spans 15 amino acids. The CDR3 is CSVEDPDRGGGEQYF. The CDR3 DNA sequence: TGCAGCGTTGAAGATCCGGACAGGGGAGGTGGGGAGCAGTACTTC.